What follows are 17 T cell receptor beta chains derived from one specimen sequenced in a study of OX40 agonist ivuxolimab in advanced cancers. The assay was immunoSEQ multiplex PCR, and TCRdb's table has in-frame clones only and misses some. The sample holds 65,000 to 85,000 clones; approximately 90% are singletons and the top ten take 6.5% to 8.5%. Source: CD4+ or CD8+ T cells sorted from blood, taken in a trial of the OX40 agonist ivuxolimab. The receptors derive from an adult with an advanced solid tumor such as melanoma, head and neck, liver or kidney cancer.

A single count supports this clone. The chain employs TRBV9 and TRBJ2-7; TRBD1 aligns across 8 bases. This CDR3 region has 14 residues. The V gene's germline CDR1 is SGDLS and CDR2 YYNGEE. Trimming removed 5 bases from V and 2 bases from J; junction bases left unmatched: 6. In DNA, the CDR3 is TGTGCCAGCAGACCGGACAGGGTCCCCTACGAGCAGTACTTC. This gives the protein CASRPDRVPYEQYF.

This clone showed up just once. V is TRBV10-3 and J is TRBJ1-1; TRBD1 agrees at 7 bases. The CDR3 sequence is 11 residues long. The V gene end was trimmed by 3 bases and the J gene end by 11 bases; junction bases not matched to a gene: 3. CDR1 is ENHRY, CDR2 SYGVKD, per germline. CDR3 sequence: CAISEDREAFF. Here the CDR3 DNA reads TGTGCCATCAGTGAAGACAGGGAGGCTTTCTTT.

This clone was seen a single time. The rearrangement uses TRBV9 and TRBJ1-3; 10 bases line up with TRBD1. This CDR3 comprises 14 residues. CDR1 and CDR2 from the germline V gene are SGDLS and YYNGEE. The V gene end was trimmed by 5 bases and the J gene end by 4 bases; junction bases not matched to a gene: 3. The CDR3 region is CASRGTGDGNTIYF. The CDR3 DNA sequence: TGTGCCAGCAGAGGGACAGGGGACGGAAACACCATATATTTT.

The rearrangement uses TRBV7-9 and TRBJ1-4; D gene unclear. CDR1 is SEHNR, CDR2 FQNEAQ, per germline (reference sequence). This CDR3 is 11 amino acids long. With 4 bases removed from V and 11 bases from J, the gap between germline ends came to 8 bases. The CDR3 region has the DNA TGTGCCAGCAGCTCACTGGTGAAACTGTTTTTT. This encodes CASSSLVKLFF.

V is TRBV9 and J is TRBJ2-1; TRBD2 aligns across 7 bases. With 6 bases clipped from V and 7 bases from J, the junction kept 4 bases outside the gene matches. The CDR3 has 12 residues. The V gene's germline CDR1 is SGDLS and CDR2 YYNGEE. Written as DNA, the CDR3 is TGTGCCAGCACCCCCGGGGGGAATGAGCAGTTCTTC. As protein: CASTPGGNEQFF.

The chain joins TRBV7-9 to TRBJ1-1; D is perhaps TRBD1 (5 bases). This CDR3 is built from 15 residues. Germline V gene sequence: CDR1 SEHNR, CDR2 FQNEAQ (reference sequence). Trimming took off 5 bases at V and 1 base at J, with 14 bases between the two ends. The CDR3 DNA sequence: TGTGCCAGCAGCCCCGGGACCCCGAAGAACACTGAAGCTTTCTTT. This gives the protein CASSPGTPKNTEAFF.

V gene TRBV29-1 combines with J gene TRBJ2-7, with D perhaps matching TRBD2 (6 bases). Per the germline V gene, CDR1 is SQVTM and CDR2 is ANQGSEA. V lost 3 bases and J 2 bases, leaving 11 bases between the germline ends. This CDR3 has 13 amino acids. The CDR3 region is CSVEGEATYEQYF. CDR3 bases: TGCAGCGTTGAGGGGGAGGCCACCTACGAGCAGTACTTC.

This chain uses TRBV2 with TRBJ2-1, with no clear D. This CDR3 spans 15 amino acids. Germline V gene lookup returns CDR1 SNHLY and CDR2 FYNNEI. Trimming shortened V by 6 bases and J by 2 bases, and 14 bases separated the two germline ends. The CDR3 sequence is CASRPDKSPYNEQFF. The CDR3 DNA follows: TGTGCCAGCAGACCCGACAAGTCTCCCTACAATGAGCAGTTCTTC. Variable domain in full (rest from reference TRBV2 and TRBJ2-1): EPEVTQTPSHQVTQMGQEVILRCVPISNHLYFYWYRQILGQKVEFLVSFYNNEISEKSEIFDDQFSVERPDGSNFTLKIRSTKLEDSAMYFCASRPDKSPYNEQFFGPGTRLTVL.

V gene TRBV10-2 combines with J gene TRBJ2-5; D uncertain. The CDR3 has 17 residues. Looked up from germline, CDR1 is WSHSY and CDR2 is SAAADI. Trimming left V 2 bases short and J 2 bases short, with 18 bases between. The CDR3 DNA reads TGCGCCAGCAGTGAGACAATTACGCCTCTAGAGCAAGAGACCCAGTACTTC. Translation: CASSETITPLEQETQYF.

The chain joins TRBV2 to TRBJ2-7; 8 positions agree with TRBD1. V was pared by 6 bases and J by 3 bases, with 4 bases of the junction left unmatched. The germline CDR1 and CDR2 sequences are SNHLY and FYNNEI. The CDR3 sequence is 13 residues long. The CDR3 DNA reads as TGTGCCAGCAGGGGACAGGCCAGCTACGAGCAGTACTTC. Translation: CASRGQASYEQYF.

The chain is built from TRBV5-1 and TRBJ1-6; a possible D gene is TRBD1 (6 bases). The CDR3 runs 16 residues. The germline V gene encodes CDR1 SGHRS and CDR2 YFSETQ. Trimming left V 0 bases short and J 0 bases short, with 7 bases between. CDR3 amino acids: CASSLADSSYNSPLHF. CDR3 nucleotide sequence: TGCGCCAGCAGCTTGGCGGACAGCTCCTATAATTCACCCCTCCACTTT.

This rearrangement joins TRBV4-1 to TRBJ2-5, with D uncertain. The germline V and J ends were trimmed by 3 bases and 2 bases, with 7 bases remaining between them. The CDR3 spans 13 residues. Germline V gene sequence: CDR1 MGHRA, CDR2 YSYEKL. This CDR3 is CASSQDPQETQYF. CDR3 DNA sequence: TGCGCCAGCAGCCAGGACCCGCAAGAGACCCAGTACTTC.

The chain carries TRBV30 and TRBJ2-5; 8 bases are a match to TRBD1. The CDR3 runs 14 residues. Germline trimming cut 1 base from V and 5 bases from J; bases unmatched to any gene: 6. In germline, CDR1 is GTSNPN, CDR2 SVGIG (reference sequence). CDR3 DNA: TGTGCCTGGAGTGCCAGGGGGCGACAGGAGACCCAGTACTTC. Amino acids: CAWSARGRQETQYF. Filled out from reference TRBV30 and TRBJ2-5, the complete variable domain reads SQTIHQWPATLVQPVGSPLSLECTVEGTSNPNLYWYRQAAGRGLQLLFYSVGIGQISSEVPQNLSASRPQDRQFILSSKKLLLSDSGFYLCAWSARGRQETQYFGPGTRLLVL.

This clone was seen a single time. The chain links TRBV4-1 to TRBJ2-5, with D unresolved. The J call may not be correct, given that the DNA end is closer to TRBJ2-7. This CDR3 has 16 amino acids. CDR1 MGHRA and CDR2 YSYEKL come from the germline V gene. The CDR3 spells CASSQDVEEQLYEQYF. CDR3 nucleotides: TGCGCCAGCAGCCAAGATGTCGAAGAACAGTTATACGAGCAGTACTTC.

This chain joins TRBV15 and TRBJ2-1; 7 bases match TRBD1. The CDR3 covers 15 residues. Germline loops: CDR1 LNHNV, CDR2 YYDKDF (reference sequence). V lost 3 bases, J lost 5 bases, and 7 bases stayed unmatched. CDR3 protein: CATSSPGTADNEQFF. The CDR3 coding sequence is TGTGCCACCAGCAGCCCCGGGACAGCCGACAATGAGCAGTTCTTC. The full variable domain, rest sourced from reference TRBV15 and TRBJ2-1, is DAMVIQNPRYQVTQFGKPVTLSCSQTLNHNVMYWYQQKSSQAPKLLFHYYDKDFNNEADTPDNFQSRRPNTSFCFLDIRSPGLGDTAMYLCATSSPGTADNEQFFGPGTRLTVL.

The V gene is TRBV11-2, the J gene TRBJ2-1; possibly TRBD2 for D (6 bases). CDR1 and CDR2 (germline): SGHAT, FQNNGV. This CDR3 is 14 amino acids long. Trimming left V 0 bases short and J 6 bases short, with 9 bases between. The CDR3 spells CASSLDYGGNEQFF. CDR3 bases: TGTGCCAGCAGCTTAGATTACGGGGGCAATGAGCAGTTCTTC.

The chain is built from TRBV6-4 and TRBJ2-7, with D uncertain. The CDR3 contains 13 residues. With 7 bases removed from V and 5 bases from J, the gap between germline ends came to 15 bases. Germline V gives CDR1 MRHNA, CDR2 SNTAGT. The CDR3 protein is CASTRPLDHEQYF. In DNA, the CDR3 is TGTGCCAGCACTCGACCTCTGGACCACGAGCAGTACTTC.